The source of this TCR beta chain is a study of blood T cell repertoires in COVID-19. Overall study context: The origin of the acute and convalescent COVID-19 samples was the United States, Italy and Spain. T cells, B-cell-depleted T cells, or PBMCs provided the cDNA or gDNA that served as material.

This CDR3 contains 14 residues. The trim removed 8 bases at V and 2 bases at J, leaving 5 bases unmatched. CDR1 is SEHNR and CDR2 is FQNEAQ in the germline V gene (reference sequence). Study processing details: For nucleated cells, counts were estimated from reference gene primer amplification. TCRdb's table, derived via immunoSEQ multiplex PCR, lists solely in-frame clones and lacks some. The V and J calls and clone size were taken over from that table, and D and trimming were inferred from the DNA. The sample includes 200,000 to 250,000 clones, roughly 80% of them seen just once. The chain joins TRBV7-9 to TRBJ2-7, with 11 bases identical to TRBD2. Sequenced input: peripheral blood. The clonotype originates from a young man with active or convalescent COVID-19. This CDR3 reads CASLIAGGPYEQYF. For the CDR3, the DNA is TGTGCCAGCCTTATAGCGGGGGGGCCCTACGAGCAGTACTTC.